The 30 T cell receptor beta chains presented below share a single source sample, sequenced in a study of radiation and T cells in renal cell carcinoma. The time point here: baseline pretreatment blood. Stated treatment: 15 Gy SBRT to primary tumor, nephrectomy 4 weeks later. Clones were read by immunoSEQ multiplex PCR, and TCRdb kept only the in-frame ones, dropping some. The sample shows 110,000 to 150,000 clones, around four fifths of them seen only once. Material: blood, obtained from a patient whose treatment included radiotherapy and nephrectomy. Every receptor here comes from a woman in her forties or fifties with renal cell carcinoma.

The rearrangement uses TRBV5-1 and TRBJ1-4, with a weak D call TRBD1 (5 bases). CDR1 is SGHRS and CDR2 is YFSETQ in the germline V gene. The CDR3 has 15 residues. V was pared by 1 base and J by 5 bases, with 12 bases between. The CDR3 spells CASSLLGDVNEKLFF. CDR3 coding DNA: TGCGCCAGCAGCTTGTTGGGGGACGTGAATGAAAAACTGTTTTTT.

This chain connects TRBV19 to TRBJ2-2, with TRBD1 matching 7 bases. V was pared by 6 bases and J by 7 bases, with 11 bases of the junction left unmatched. Looked up from germline, CDR1 is LNHDA and CDR2 is SQIVND (reference sequence). The CDR3 extends over 15 amino acids. The CDR3 is CASSPQGQGGGELFF. The CDR3 DNA sequence: TGTGCCAGTAGCCCACAGGGGCAGGGCGGCGGGGAGCTGTTTTTT.

This chain joins TRBV6-5 and TRBJ1-1; 9 nucleotides match TRBD1. J lost 3 bases, V lost 6 bases, and 8 bases had no gene match. This CDR3 is 15 amino acids long. Germline V CDR1 and CDR2: MNHEY, SVGAGI. The CDR3 DNA follows: TGTGCCAGCAGCCTTGGGACAGGGATTTACACTGAAGCTTTCTTT. Amino acid sequence: CASSLGTGIYTEAFF.

The V and J genes are TRBV7-9 and TRBJ1-1; D uncertain. The germline gives CDR1 SEHNR, CDR2 FQNEAQ (reference sequence). This CDR3 spans 11 amino acids. The V end lost 5 bases, the J end lost 6 bases, and 7 bases lay between the germline ends. CDR3 sequence: CASSRYAEAFF. CDR3 sequence (DNA): TGTGCCAGCAGCAGGTACGCTGAAGCTTTCTTT. Full variable domain (remainder filled in from reference TRBV7-9 and TRBJ1-1): DTGVSQNPRHKITKRGQNVTFRCDPISEHNRLYWYRQTLGQGPEFLTYFQNEAQLEKSRLLSDRFSAERPKGSFSTLEIQRTEQGDSAMYLCASSRYAEAFFGQGTRLTVV.

This clone was detected only a few times. This chain connects TRBV19 to TRBJ1-4; 7 bases map to TRBD1. The CDR3 spans 13 residues. The V and J ends lost 6 bases and 8 bases, in that order; junction bases with no gene match: 6. Germline values: CDR1 LNHDA, CDR2 SQIVND (reference sequence). The DNA of the CDR3 is TGTGCCAGTAGGAACAGGGGAGGAGAAAAACTGTTTTTT. Its translation is CASRNRGGEKLFF.

The CDR3 loop is CASSPRGMNTEAFF. Here the CDR3 DNA reads TGTGCCAGCAGTCCGAGGGGTATGAACACTGAAGCTTTCTTT. The genes are TRBV6-5 and TRBJ1-1; possible D gene TRBD1, 5 bases. The CDR3 contains 14 residues. Trimming cost V 5 bases and J 0 bases, with 10 bases left between them. Germline V CDR1 and CDR2: MNHEY, SVGAGI.

The chain employs TRBV29-1 and TRBJ1-5, with 7 bases identical to TRBD1. V gave up 3 bases and J gave up 5 bases; unmatched junction bases: 4. CDR1 is SQVTM and CDR2 is ANQGSEA in the germline V gene. This CDR3 region has 13 residues. CDR3 loop: CSVETGRDQPQHF. In nucleotides, the CDR3 is TGCAGCGTTGAGACAGGGCGGGATCAGCCCCAGCATTTT.

This CDR3 is CASSDRGGDGYTF. The CDR3 bases are TGTGCCAGCAGTGACCGAGGAGGCGATGGCTACACCTTC. The chain uses TRBV14 and TRBJ1-2; D not certain. V was trimmed by 6 bases and J by 6 bases, leaving 14 bases between them. The germline gives CDR1 SGHDN, CDR2 FVKESK. This CDR3 region has 13 residues.

This clone was recorded once. The gene calls are TRBV7-9 and TRBJ2-1, with no clear D. V lost 10 bases, J lost 1 base, and 17 bases lay in between. CDR3 length: 15 amino acids. Germline CDR1 SEHNR, CDR2 FQNEAQ (reference sequence). CDR3 nucleotides: TGTGCCAACAACCAGGTAAAAGTATCCTACAATGAGCAGTTCTTC. Protein product: CANNQVKVSYNEQFF.

This rearrangement joins TRBV7-2 to TRBJ1-3; no firm D call. Trimming left V 5 bases short and J 0 bases short, with 11 bases between. The CDR3 is 15 residues long. The germline CDR1 and CDR2 sequences are SGHTA and FQGNSA. Here the CDR3 reads CASSKMVGSGNTIYF. CDR3 coding DNA: TGTGCCAGCAGCAAGATGGTGGGCTCTGGAAACACCATATATTTT.

The chain links TRBV9 to TRBJ2-5; D is uncertain. V lost 0 bases and J lost 3, with 12 bases in between. Looked up from germline, CDR1 is SGDLS and CDR2 is YYNGEE. The CDR3 spans 15 residues. The CDR3 is CASSVEVRAEETQYF. CDR3 nucleotides: TGTGCCAGCAGCGTAGAGGTTCGGGCAGAAGAGACCCAGTACTTC. The variable domain in full, completed from reference TRBV9 and TRBJ2-5, reads DSGVTQTPKHLITATGQRVTLRCSPRSGDLSVYWYQQSLDQGLQFLIQYYNGEERAKGNILERFSAQQFPDLHSELNLSSLELGDSALYFCASSVEVRAEETQYFGPGTRLLVL.

The V gene is TRBV6-4, the J gene TRBJ1-5, with unresolved D. The V gene lost 5 bases and the J gene lost 5 bases, with 10 bases spanning the gap. CDR3 length equals 13 residues. Germline loops: CDR1 MRHNA, CDR2 SNTAGT. In DNA form, the CDR3 reads TGTGCCAGCAGTTGGACCGAAGATCAGCCCCAGCATTTT. This sequence encodes CASSWTEDQPQHF.

The chain joins TRBV19 to TRBJ1-1; D not certain. The germline CDR1 and CDR2 sequences are LNHDA and SQIVND (reference sequence). This CDR3 is 13 amino acids long. Trimming removed 2 bases from V and 7 bases from J, with 11 bases in between. CDR3 in amino acids: CASSITPGFEAFF. The CDR3 region has the DNA TGTGCCAGTAGTATAACCCCAGGTTTTGAAGCTTTCTTT.

The rearrangement links TRBV7-2 to TRBJ2-7; TRBD2 might be the D (6 bases). The CDR3 sequence is 15 residues long. Between the trimmed V and J ends, which lost 1 base and 1 base, there was a span of 11 bases. From germline, CDR1 is SGHTA and CDR2 FQGNSA. The CDR3 reads CASSLGGTDSYEQYF. The DNA for the CDR3 is TGTGCCAGCAGCTTAGGCGGGACGGATTCCTACGAGCAGTACTTC.

The V gene is TRBV29-1, the J gene TRBJ2-1; a weak D match, TRBD1 (5 bases). Germline CDR1 and CDR2: SQVTM and ANQGSEA. The V end was cut by 3 bases, the J end by 13 bases, with 16 bases between. The CDR3 loop spans 12 amino acids. The CDR3: CSVEGPEPIQFF. CDR3 coding DNA: TGCAGCGTTGAGGGGCCGGAGCCGATCCAGTTCTTC.

This clone was picked up one time. The chain has TRBV5-1 and TRBJ2-5; tentatively, D is TRBD1 (5 bases). Trimming shortened V by 2 bases and J by 5 bases, and 10 bases separated the two germline ends. This CDR3 comprises 13 residues. From germline, CDR1 is SGHRS and CDR2 YFSETQ. Here the CDR3 reads CASSLPPGETQYF. CDR3 nucleotides: TGCGCCAGCAGCTTACCTCCAGGGGAGACCCAGTACTTC.

CDR3 nucleotides: TGTGCCAGAAGGGGAACTCGTCGCACAGATACGCAGTATTTT. This encodes CARRGTRRTDTQYF. The chain recombines TRBV5-3 with TRBJ2-3, with no clear D. TRBV5-3 is filed as an ORF, its function uncertain. CDR3 size: 14 residues. V gave up 5 bases and J gave up 1 base, with 11 bases separating them.

This clone appeared once. The chain recombines TRBV7-7 with TRBJ2-5, with 13 bases matching TRBD2. Germline values: CDR1 SSHAT, CDR2 FNYEAQ (reference sequence). CDR3 length: 15 amino acids. Trimming removed 5 bases from V and 2 bases from J; junction bases left unmatched: 2. This chain's CDR3 is CASSTGLAGQETQYF. The CDR3, as DNA: TGTGCCAGCAGCACGGGACTAGCGGGGCAAGAGACCCAGTACTTC. Full variable domain (rest looked up from reference TRBV7-7 and TRBJ2-5): GAGVSQSPRYKVTKRGQDVTLRCDPISSHATLYWYQQALGQGPEFLTYFNYEAQPDKSGLPSDRFSAERPEGSISTLTIQRTEQRDSAMYRCASSTGLAGQETQYFGPGTRLLVL.

The chain recombines TRBV6-1 with TRBJ1-2; no firm D call. Germline-derived CDR1 and CDR2 are MNHNS and SASEGT. The CDR3 runs to 15 residues. V was pared by 7 bases and J by 7 bases, with 22 bases between. The CDR3 DNA is TGTGCCAGCATCCCCCCCGGGCAGATCTTAAGTGGCTACACCTTC. Translating gives CASIPPGQILSGYTF.

The chain is built from TRBV5-4 and TRBJ2-7; D might be TRBD2 (5 bases). Germline loops: CDR1 SGHNT, CDR2 YYREEE (reference sequence). CDR3 size: 14 residues. The V end lost 4 bases, the J end lost 2 bases, and 13 bases lay between the germline ends. The CDR3 nucleotides are TGTGCCAGCAGCCGCGGGCCAGGAACCTACGAGCAGTACTTC. Translated: CASSRGPGTYEQYF.

V and J are TRBV6-5 and TRBJ1-4, with 7 bases lining up with TRBD1. Germline-derived CDR1 and CDR2 are MNHEY and SVGAGI. V lost 8 bases to trimming and J lost 5 bases; unmatched junction nucleotides: 2. CDR3 length: 12 amino acids. This chain's CDR3 is CASQTGNEKLFF. The CDR3 DNA reads as TGTGCCAGCCAGACAGGGAATGAAAAACTGTTTTTT.

The rearrangement links TRBV7-2 to TRBJ2-7; D is possibly TRBD1 (5 bases). The CDR3 contains 14 residues. CDR1 and CDR2 (germline): SGHTA, FQGNSA. The ends were cut back, 1 base at V and 7 bases at J, with 14 bases in the middle. DNA of the CDR3: TGTGCCAGCAGCTTAGGACAGCGTAACGGTGAGCAGTACTTC. This encodes CASSLGQRNGEQYF.

This clone showed up just a few times. The chain is built from TRBV7-2 and TRBJ2-4; D call uncertain. Trimming took off 1 base at V and 3 bases at J, with 4 bases between the two ends. Germline V gives CDR1 SGHTA, CDR2 FQGNSA. The CDR3 is 13 amino acids. CDR3 protein: CASSLVHKNIQYF. CDR3 coding DNA: TGTGCCAGCAGCTTAGTTCACAAAAACATTCAGTACTTC.

Concerning this clone itself: Other DNA sequences within the sample encode an identical CDR3. The rearrangement links TRBV7-2 to TRBJ2-3; no clear D gene. The CDR3 loop spans 12 amino acids. V dropped 5 bases and J dropped 2 bases, with 5 bases sitting between them. Germline V CDR1 and CDR2: SGHTA, FQGNSA. The CDR3 DNA reads as TGTGCCAGCAGCCGGCCCACAGATACGCAGTATTTT. It translates to CASSRPTDTQYF.

This clone was detected once. The V and J genes are TRBV5-1 and TRBJ1-5; D not certain. The germline V gene encodes CDR1 SGHRS and CDR2 YFSETQ. The V end lost 0 bases, the J end lost 0 bases, and 10 bases lay between the germline ends. This CDR3 is 16 amino acids long. The CDR3 DNA reads as TGCGCCAGCAGCTTGGCCGAAGTGCCTAGCAATCAGCCCCAGCATTTT. Translating gives CASSLAEVPSNQPQHF.

Only a few counts were recorded for this clone. The chain couples TRBV7-9 to TRBJ1-1, with 9 bases lining up with TRBD1. This CDR3 is 16 amino acids long. The V segment lost 6 bases and the J segment 1 base; nucleotides outside the gene matches: 9. Germline CDR1 reads SEHNR; CDR2 reads FQNEAQ (reference sequence). For the CDR3, the DNA is TGTGCCAGCAGGCTAACAGGGGGCGGCTCGAACACTGAAGCTTTCTTT. As protein: CASRLTGGGSNTEAFF.

V gene TRBV15 combines with J gene TRBJ2-2; 9 bases fit TRBD1. V was pared by 1 base and J by 7 bases, with 7 bases of the junction left unmatched. From germline, CDR1 is LNHNV and CDR2 YYDKDF (reference sequence). This CDR3 is 16 amino acids long. CDR3: CATSRGRDRVIGELFF. The CDR3 DNA reads as TGTGCCACCAGCAGAGGACGGGACAGGGTGATCGGGGAGCTGTTTTTT.

The J gene is TRBJ2-2, the V gene TRBV29-1; D may be TRBD2 (6 bases). With 4 bases removed from V and 0 bases from J, the gap between germline ends came to 15 bases. CDR3 length equals 16 residues. Germline CDR1 is SQVTM and CDR2 is ANQGSEA. DNA of the CDR3: TGCAGCGTTGCCTACGTTGGAGGGACGAACACCGGGGAGCTGTTTTTT. Protein sequence: CSVAYVGGTNTGELFF.

The genes are TRBV7-9 and TRBJ2-1, with TRBD2 matching 9 bases. V gave up 5 bases and J gave up 4 bases; unmatched junction bases: 12. The CDR3 consists of 17 residues. The germline V gene has CDR1 SEHNR and CDR2 FQNEAQ (reference sequence). Here the CDR3 reads CASSLAPGLAGYNEQFF. The DNA of the CDR3 is TGTGCCAGCAGCCTCGCCCCCGGGCTAGCGGGATACAATGAGCAGTTCTTC.

This clone was recorded a few times. The chain combines TRBV28 with TRBJ2-7, with TRBD1 matching 8 bases. The V and J ends lost 5 bases and 6 bases, in that order; junction bases with no gene match: 12. CDR3 size: 15 residues. CDR1 is MDHEN, CDR2 SYDVKM, per germline. CDR3 sequence (DNA): TGTGCCAGCAGTCTCAGGGGGCGCTGGGTCGTCGAGCAGTACTTC. This sequence encodes CASSLRGRWVVEQYF.